The 12 T cell receptor beta chains below were found in one sample sequenced in a study of CD8 T cells in Susac syndrome. With random hexamers, reverse transcription was performed on about 0.5 to 1 ug of RNA. One entry per CDR3 protein results from TCRdb running MiXCR on the immunoSEQ multiplex PCR reads. Of roughly 120,000 distinct CDR3 sequences in the sample, 85% to 95% are singletons; the top ten hold 0.093%. Source material: CD4+ T cells from PBMCs. The receptors were gathered from a human donor with multiple sclerosis.

V is TRBV6-5 and J is TRBJ1-1, with D possibly matching TRBD1 (6 bases). V dropped 5 bases and J dropped 5 bases, with 18 bases sitting between them. This CDR3 has 15 amino acids. Germline assignment: CDR1 MNHEY and CDR2 SVGAGI. CDR3 protein: CASSQRTVRGTEAFF. In DNA, the CDR3 is TGTGCCAGCAGTCAAAGGACAGTTCGGGGTACTGAAGCTTTCTTT.

The chain joins TRBV7-9 to TRBJ1-6, with 8 bases that match TRBD1. There are 17 residues in the CDR3. The germline CDR1 and CDR2 sequences are SEHNR and FQNEAQ (reference sequence). V lost 5 bases to trimming and J lost 5 bases; unmatched junction nucleotides: 11. CDR3 DNA: TGTGCCAGCAGCCGACTAAGGACAGGGTCACATAATTCACCCCTCCACTTT. Protein: CASSRLRTGSHNSPLHF.

V and J are TRBV15 and TRBJ2-7, with 7 nucleotides matching TRBD1. V shed 1 base and J 1 base; nucleotides not matched to a gene: 10. Germline loops: CDR1 LNHNV, CDR2 YYDKDF (reference sequence). This CDR3 has 17 residues. CDR3 in amino acids: CATSRARDSLNSYEQYF. The CDR3 DNA reads TGTGCCACCAGCAGAGCCCGGGACAGTCTTAATTCCTACGAGCAGTACTTC.

The rearrangement links TRBV18 to TRBJ1-6, with D uncertain. The germline V gene has CDR1 KGHSH and CDR2 LQKENI. V was clipped by 3 bases and J by 4 bases, with 10 bases between them. The CDR3 sequence is 15 residues long. CDR3 protein: CASSPRREYNSPLHF. The CDR3 nucleotides are TGTGCCAGCTCACCCCGACGAGAATATAATTCACCCCTCCACTTT. The whole variable domain, remainder taken from reference TRBV18 and TRBJ1-6, is NAGVMQNPRHLVRRRGQEARLRCSPMKGHSHVYWYRQLPEEGLKFMVYLQKENIIDESGMPKERFSAEFPKEGPSILRIQQVVRGDSAAYFCASSPRREYNSPLHFGNGTRLTVT.

V usage is TRBV7-9 and J usage is TRBJ1-1; unclear D gene. CDR1 and CDR2 (germline): SEHNR, FQNEAQ (reference sequence). V was shortened by 5 bases and J by 4 bases, with 17 bases between the two germline ends. The CDR3 extends over 15 amino acids. CDR3 bases: TGTGCCAGCAGCCCCCCTAGCGGTCGGGTCACTGAAGCTTTCTTT. This codes for CASSPPSGRVTEAFF. Full variable domain (remainder filled in from reference TRBV7-9 and TRBJ1-1): DTGVSQNPRHKITKRGQNVTFRCDPISEHNRLYWYRQTLGQGPEFLTYFQNEAQLEKSRLLSDRFSAERPKGSFSTLEIQRTEQGDSAMYLCASSPPSGRVTEAFFGQGTRLTVV.

The J gene is TRBJ2-5, the V gene TRBV6-5, with 10 positions matching TRBD2. Germline CDR1 MNHEY, CDR2 SVGAGI. V lost 4 bases and J lost 1; bases outside the gene matches: 3. This CDR3 contains 15 residues. In DNA form, the CDR3 reads TGTGCCAGCAGTTCCCGGACTAGCGGCCAAGAGACCCAGTACTTC. Amino acid sequence: CASSSRTSGQETQYF.

This sequence joins TRBV20-1 and TRBJ2-7; 9 bases match TRBD1. CDR3 length: 14 amino acids. The trim removed 3 bases at V and 3 bases at J, leaving 6 bases unmatched. Germline CDR1 is DFQATT and CDR2 is SNEGSKA (reference sequence). The chain's CDR3 is CSARGPGQGYEQYF. The CDR3 nucleotides are TGCAGTGCTAGGGGCCCGGGACAGGGCTACGAGCAGTACTTC.

This CDR3 is CASSQDYSGASGNQPQHF. CDR3 nucleotides: TGTGCCAGCAGCCAAGATTATTCGGGGGCGAGCGGCAATCAGCCCCAGCATTTT. This sequence joins TRBV4-2 and TRBJ1-5, with D tentatively TRBD1 (6 bases). Trimming shortened V by 0 bases and J by 2 bases, and 17 bases separated the two germline ends. CDR1 is LGHNA, CDR2 YNFKEQ, per germline. The length of the CDR3 is 18 residues.

The V gene is TRBV20-1, the J gene TRBJ2-3, with a tentative D call TRBD2 (6 bases). The V gene lost 5 bases and the J gene lost 4 bases, with 22 bases spanning the gap. CDR1 and CDR2 (germline): DFQATT, SNEGSKA (reference sequence). The CDR3 has 16 residues. The CDR3 DNA reads as TGCAGTGCTGGTCCCCCCCAAGCGGGTTACGCAGATACGCAGTATTTT. This translates into CSAGPPQAGYADTQYF.

The chain is built from TRBV4-1 and TRBJ1-6; perhaps TRBD1 as D (5 bases). The V end was cut by 0 bases, the J end by 5 bases, with 17 bases between. This CDR3 is built from 18 residues. The germline V gene encodes CDR1 MGHRA and CDR2 YSYEKL. CDR3: CASSQDPRRGTDNSPLHF. CDR3 DNA: TGCGCCAGCAGCCAAGACCCCAGAAGAGGGACTGATAATTCACCCCTCCACTTT.

The chain recombines TRBV25-1 with TRBJ2-1; the match to TRBD1 covers 7 bases. V trimming: 2 bases; J trimming: 6 bases; junction bases outside the gene matches: 10. In germline, CDR1 is MGHDK, CDR2 SYGVNS. The CDR3 is made up of 16 amino acids. Written as DNA, the CDR3 is TGTGCCAGCAGTGAACCCACAGGGGTGAGGGTCAATGAGCAGTTCTTC. This gives the protein CASSEPTGVRVNEQFF.

This rearrangement joins TRBV2 to TRBJ1-1; no definite D call. The V end lost 4 bases, the J end lost 3 bases, and 15 bases lay between the germline ends. This CDR3 contains 15 residues. Germline CDR1 and CDR2: SNHLY and FYNNEI. CDR3: CASSAETSRDTEAFF. The CDR3 coding sequence is TGTGCCAGCAGTGCGGAGACAAGTCGGGACACTGAAGCTTTCTTT.